One sample yielded the 27 T cell receptor beta chains listed below, sequenced in a study of monozygotic twins with cystic fibrosis. The method was immunoSEQ multiplex PCR; TCRdb's version includes in-frame clones alone and lacks a portion of them. This sample has more than 15,000 clones; 91% occur once, and the top ten carry around 1.5%. Sequencing input: blood. The source is a girl between 2 and 10 years old with cystic fibrosis.

The J gene is TRBJ1-5, the V gene TRBV30, with TRBD1 as a possible D gene (5 bases). The CDR3 sequence is 12 residues long. The V gene's germline CDR1 is GTSNPN and CDR2 SVGIG (reference sequence). Trimming left V 0 bases short and J 11 bases short, with 11 bases between. CDR3 sequence: CAWSVPRGAQHF. CDR3 nucleotides: TGTGCCTGGAGTGTACCAAGGGGAGCCCAGCATTTT.

The rearrangement uses TRBV19 and TRBJ1-5; D call uncertain. This CDR3 region has 16 residues. The germline V gene has CDR1 LNHDA and CDR2 SQIVND (reference sequence). Trimming removed 3 bases from V and 0 bases from J, with 12 bases in between. CDR3: CASSIMAPYSNQPQHF. DNA for the CDR3: TGTGCCAGTAGTATTATGGCACCATATAGCAATCAGCCCCAGCATTTT.

The chain's CDR3 is CASSLYVGQPQHF. The DNA of the CDR3 is TGCGCCAGCAGCCTCTACGTGGGGCAGCCCCAGCATTTT. The J gene is TRBJ1-5, the V gene TRBV4-3; D unresolved. The V gene's germline CDR1 is LGHNA and CDR2 YSLEER. CDR3 length: 13 residues. Trimming pared 4 bases from V and 7 bases from J, leaving 11 bases between.

This clone occurred once. This chain joins TRBV11-2 and TRBJ1-3; TRBD1 might be the D (5 bases). CDR3 size: 16 residues. The V gene's germline CDR1 is SGHAT and CDR2 FQNNGV. Trimming took off 0 bases at V and 0 bases at J, with 9 bases between the two ends. CDR3 nucleotides: TGTGCCAGCAGCTTAGATGTAGGGGTCTCTGGAAACACCATATATTTT. Translating gives CASSLDVGVSGNTIYF. The full variable domain, completed using reference TRBV11-2 and TRBJ1-3, is EAGVAQSPRYKIIEKRQSVAFWCNPISGHATLYWYQQILGQGPKLLIQFQNNGVVDDSQLPKDRFSAERLKGVDSTLKIQPAKLEDSAVYLCASSLDVGVSGNTIYFGEGSWLTVV.

The chain has TRBV18 and TRBJ1-1; D gene uncertain. V shed 4 bases and J shed 5 bases, with 17 bases lying between them. In germline, CDR1 is KGHSH, CDR2 LQKENI. The CDR3 spans 15 residues. The CDR3 region is CASSLEDSRGTEAFF. The CDR3 DNA is TGTGCCAGCTCACTTGAGGATTCCCGAGGGACTGAAGCTTTCTTT.

The V call is TRBV25-1, the J call TRBJ2-1; D ambiguous. The germline V gene encodes CDR1 MGHDK and CDR2 SYGVNS. V was pared by 5 bases and J by 0 bases, with 8 bases between. CDR3 length: 14 amino acids. This CDR3 reads CASSTPFSYNEQFF. Written as DNA, the CDR3 is TGTGCCAGCAGTACCCCATTCTCCTACAATGAGCAGTTCTTC.

The rearrangement uses TRBV4-1 and TRBJ2-7; perhaps D is TRBD1 or TRBD2 (5 bases each). Germline assignment: CDR1 MGHRA and CDR2 YSYEKL. The length of the CDR3 is 18 residues. The V end lost 4 bases, the J end lost 0 bases, and 22 bases lay between the germline ends. CDR3 sequence (DNA): TGCGCCAGCAGCCGAAATAACCCGGGACCGAGTAACTCCTACGAGCAGTACTTC. Amino acid sequence: CASSRNNPGPSNSYEQYF.

The chain combines TRBV6-6 with TRBJ1-2; 7 bases fit TRBD1. Germline V CDR1 and CDR2: MNHNY, SVGAGI (reference sequence). The CDR3 is 15 amino acids. With V trimmed by 6 bases and J by 1 base, 8 bases remained unmatched. The CDR3 bases are TGTGCCAGCAGCCCACCCGGGACAGTTAACTATGGCTACACCTTC. It is translated as CASSPPGTVNYGYTF.

The chain links TRBV28 to TRBJ1-2; the D gene is possibly TRBD1 (6 bases). The CDR3 extends over 15 amino acids. In germline, CDR1 is MDHEN, CDR2 SYDVKM. V dropped 5 bases and J dropped 3 bases, with 16 bases sitting between them. CDR3 in amino acids: CASSTSLGGDYGYTF. Here the CDR3 DNA reads TGTGCCAGCAGTACCAGCTTAGGGGGAGACTATGGCTACACCTTC.

This rearrangement joins TRBV6-5 to TRBJ2-1; 7 bases match TRBD2. Per germline, CDR1 MNHEY and CDR2 SVGAGI. The length of the CDR3 is 13 residues. With V trimmed by 0 bases and J by 10 bases, 3 bases remained unmatched. The CDR3 DNA sequence: TGTGCCAGCAGTTACTCAGGGAGGGGAGAGCAGTTCTTC. This sequence encodes CASSYSGRGEQFF.

The gene calls are TRBV28 and TRBJ2-1; D may be TRBD2 (6 bases). In germline, CDR1 is MDHEN, CDR2 SYDVKM. This CDR3 is built from 16 residues. V lost 4 bases to trimming and J lost 2 bases, with 15 bases between them. The CDR3 sequence: CASSSYSGGPYNEQFF. The CDR3 DNA is TGTGCCAGCAGTTCCTATAGCGGAGGGCCCTACAATGAGCAGTTCTTC.

This clone was detected only once. This sequence joins TRBV28 and TRBJ2-1; D is unresolved. V gave up 6 bases and J gave up 3 bases, with 9 bases separating them. Per the germline V gene, CDR1 is MDHEN and CDR2 is SYDVKM. This CDR3 spans 13 amino acids. The CDR3 region is CASRQTSYNEQFF. The CDR3 coding sequence is TGTGCCAGCAGGCAGACGAGCTACAATGAGCAGTTCTTC.

The chain is built from TRBV11-2 and TRBJ2-7, with D possibly matching TRBD2 (6 bases). The CDR3 is made up of 13 amino acids. The V end lost 5 bases, the J end lost 6 bases, and 14 bases lay between the germline ends. CDR1 SGHAT and CDR2 FQNNGV come from the germline V gene. The CDR3 DNA reads TGTGCCAGCAGCCCGTCCCAGGGAGGCGAGCAGTACTTC. Residues: CASSPSQGGEQYF.

The rearrangement links TRBV5-8 to TRBJ1-1, with a possible D match to TRBD1 (6 bases). This CDR3 has 14 residues. Trimming removed 2 bases at V and 1 base at J, with 9 bases between. The V gene's germline CDR1 is SGHTS and CDR2 YDEGEE. The CDR3 loop reads CASSFRGQNTEAFF. The CDR3 nucleotides read TGTGCCAGCAGCTTCCGGGGACAGAACACTGAAGCTTTCTTT.

The genes are TRBV4-3 and TRBJ1-6, with D maybe TRBD1 (6 bases). Germline lookup yields CDR1 LGHNA and CDR2 YSLEER. This CDR3 is 19 amino acids long. V was pared by 1 base and J by 9 bases, with 25 bases between. The CDR3 nucleotides are TGCGCCAGCAGCCAAGGGTGGTCGGCAGGGGCTCTGGGAGTTTCACCCCTCCACTTT. This sequence encodes CASSQGWSAGALGVSPLHF.

The V and J genes are TRBV30 and TRBJ2-7, with D possibly being TRBD1 or TRBD2 (6 bases each). Between the trimmed V and J ends, which lost 1 base and 2 bases, there was a span of 9 bases. The CDR3 runs to 13 residues. Germline V gene data show CDR1 as GTSNPN and CDR2 as SVGIG (reference sequence). CDR3 nucleotide sequence: TGTGCCTGGAGTGCGGGGGCTCCCTACGAGCAGTACTTC. Its protein product is CAWSAGAPYEQYF.

The rearrangement links TRBV4-1 to TRBJ2-2; 9 nucleotides agree with TRBD2. Germline V CDR1 and CDR2: MGHRA, YSYEKL. After removal of 0 bases from V and 2 bases from J, the junction contained 7 bases not matched to a gene. The CDR3 has 18 residues. CDR3 loop: CASSQDPIAGANTGELFF. CDR3 bases: TGCGCCAGCAGCCAAGATCCCATAGCGGGGGCCAACACCGGGGAGCTGTTTTTT.

V is TRBV18 and J is TRBJ2-5; 10 bases map to TRBD2. Germline assignment: CDR1 KGHSH and CDR2 LQKENI. The ends lost 3 bases at V and 5 bases at J; junction bases unmatched: 9. This CDR3 comprises 16 residues. CDR3 in amino acids: CASSPEALAGRETQYF. CDR3 sequence (DNA): TGTGCCAGCTCACCGGAAGCACTAGCGGGACGTGAGACCCAGTACTTC.

This sequence joins TRBV5-1 and TRBJ1-2, with 7 bases that match TRBD1. V lost 1 base, J lost 6 bases, and 3 bases stayed unmatched. The CDR3 is 13 residues long. Germline V gene sequence: CDR1 SGHRS, CDR2 YFSETQ. CDR3 region: CASSLTGVNGYTF. The CDR3 region has the DNA TGCGCCAGCAGCTTGACAGGGGTCAATGGCTACACCTTC.

The chain employs TRBV28 and TRBJ2-3, with TRBD2 identical over 11 bases. CDR1 MDHEN and CDR2 SYDVKM come from the germline V gene. The CDR3 is 14 residues long. V lost 10 bases and J lost 1; bases outside the gene matches: 4. The DNA of the CDR3 is TGTGCCACAGGGACTAGCGGCCGCACAGATACGCAGTATTTT. Protein sequence: CATGTSGRTDTQYF.

V and J are TRBV19 and TRBJ2-1, with D tentatively TRBD2 (6 bases). V lost 3 bases and J 3 bases, leaving 12 bases between the germline ends. The CDR3 spans 15 residues. Looked up from germline, CDR1 is LNHDA and CDR2 is SQIVND (reference sequence). The DNA of the CDR3 is TGTGCCAGTAGTATGGGGGGACCAAACTACAATGAGCAGTTCTTC. Translating gives CASSMGGPNYNEQFF.

The chain uses TRBV25-1 and TRBJ2-6; TRBD2 aligns across 9 bases. The trim removed 5 bases at V and 3 bases at J, leaving 11 bases unmatched. CDR1 is MGHDK, CDR2 SYGVNS, per germline. The CDR3 has 18 amino acids. CDR3 in DNA: TGTGCCAGCAGTCACTGGACTAGCGTGGCGGGTGGGGCCAACGTCCTGACTTTC. This translates into CASSHWTSVAGGANVLTF.

The chain links TRBV6-5 to TRBJ2-7; TRBD2 might be the D (6 bases). V was shortened by 2 bases and J by 3 bases, with 11 bases between the two germline ends. Germline V CDR1 and CDR2: MNHEY, SVGAGI. The length of the CDR3 is 14 residues. The CDR3 bases are TGTGCCAGCAGTTACGGGAACGGGGGCTACGAGCAGTACTTC. The encoded protein is CASSYGNGGYEQYF.

The chain has TRBV19 and TRBJ1-5; D not resolved. CDR1 and CDR2 (germline): LNHDA, SQIVND (reference sequence). This CDR3 is 13 amino acids long. With 6 bases removed from V and 6 bases from J, the gap between germline ends came to 12 bases. The CDR3 region has the DNA TGTGCCAGTAGCGTCGCGGACCCTCAGCCCCAGCATTTT. This sequence encodes CASSVADPQPQHF.

The chain employs TRBV28 and TRBJ1-1; TRBD1 matches 11 bases. The V gene's germline CDR1 is MDHEN and CDR2 SYDVKM. The length of the CDR3 is 15 residues. The V and J ends lost 5 bases and 3 bases, in that order; junction bases with no gene match: 5. The CDR3 DNA sequence: TGTGCCAGCAGTCCGAGGACAGGGGGCTACACTGAAGCTTTCTTT. Translation: CASSPRTGGYTEAFF.

Only a few counts were recorded for this clone. The chain's CDR3 is CASSPWNYGYTF. As DNA, the CDR3 is TGTGCCAGCAGCCCATGGAACTATGGCTACACCTTC. The rearrangement uses TRBV5-8 and TRBJ1-2; D is unclear. The length of the CDR3 is 12 residues. Germline V gene lookup returns CDR1 SGHTS and CDR2 YDEGEE. V was shortened by 4 bases and J by 2 bases, with 6 bases between the two germline ends.

The CDR3 loop is CATSRVRGREKLFF. CDR3 DNA: TGTGCCACCAGCAGAGTTCGGGGTAGGGAAAAACTGTTTTTT. The chain is built from TRBV15 and TRBJ1-4; D not resolved. The V end lost 1 base, the J end lost 8 bases, and 11 bases lay between the germline ends. Germline V gives CDR1 LNHNV, CDR2 YYDKDF (reference sequence). The CDR3 contains 14 residues.